This T cell receptor (beta chain) comes out of a study of blood T cell repertoires in COVID-19. Whole-study context: COVID-19 samples from acute and convalescent phases originated in the United States, Italy and Spain.

This CDR3 is 16 amino acids long. The V gene lost 1 base and the J gene lost 0 bases, with 13 bases spanning the gap. Looked up from germline, CDR1 is SGHRS and CDR2 is YFSETQ. Measured with immunoSEQ multiplex PCR; TCRdb has only the in-frame clones, and not every one. Altogether 150,000 to 200,000 clones are present, just over 90% being singletons, with the ten largest covering 2%. The sample comprised peripheral blood. The J gene is TRBJ1-2, the V gene TRBV5-1, with a weak D call TRBD1 (6 bases). This clonotype was obtained from a woman aged 60-75 years with COVID-19, enrolled during active disease. The CDR3 spells CASSLQGGVTNYGYTF. CDR3 nucleotide sequence: TGCGCCAGCAGCTTGCAAGGGGGAGTAACTAACTATGGCTACACCTTC.